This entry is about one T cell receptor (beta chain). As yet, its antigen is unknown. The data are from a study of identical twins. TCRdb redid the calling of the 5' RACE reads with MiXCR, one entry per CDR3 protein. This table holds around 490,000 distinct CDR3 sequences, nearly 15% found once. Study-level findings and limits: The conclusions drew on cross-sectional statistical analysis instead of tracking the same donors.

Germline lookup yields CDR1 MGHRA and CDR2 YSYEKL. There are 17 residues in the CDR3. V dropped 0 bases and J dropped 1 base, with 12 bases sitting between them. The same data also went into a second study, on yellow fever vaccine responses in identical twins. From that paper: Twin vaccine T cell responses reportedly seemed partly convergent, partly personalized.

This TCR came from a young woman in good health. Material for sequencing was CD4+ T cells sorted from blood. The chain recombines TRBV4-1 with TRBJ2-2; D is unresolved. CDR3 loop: CASSQDLGTLNTGELFF. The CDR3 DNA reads TGCGCCAGCAGCCAAGATCTGGGCACTTTGAACACCGGGGAGCTGTTTTTT.